This TCR beta chain came from a study of T cell responses to AZD1222 COVID-19 vaccine. For the study at large: Doses given second, at about 4 or about 12 weeks, were pooled.

CDR3 length: 13 amino acids. Trimming stripped 4 bases from V and 3 bases from J, with 7 bases between. CDR1 SNHLY and CDR2 FYNNEI come from the germline V gene. Assay: immunoSEQ multiplex PCR; the TCRdb copy retains only in-frame clones and omits some. This sample has around 110,000 clones, with about 91% found just once. As for this clone: Its antigen is as yet unknown.

Study conclusions and caveats: Regions left unmutated in variants are reportedly the target of nearly half of spike-specific TCRs. Vaccine-associated CD4 TCRs ranged over spike, dominating at 160-218 and 743-854. The study identified only 6 or 7 AZD1222 recipients as seropositive at baseline.

The specimen comprised peripheral blood, sampled on day 0 of AZD1222 vaccination. This sequence originates from an adult in good health. This chain joins TRBV2 and TRBJ1-5, with D unresolved. The CDR3 sequence is CASSGQINQPQHF. CDR3 sequence (DNA): TGTGCCAGCAGTGGACAAATCAATCAGCCCCAGCATTTT.